This T cell receptor beta chain was recorded in a study of T cells in Graves' hyperthyroidism and ophthalmopathy. What was amplified from RNA transcripts were TCR beta CDR3 regions. HTBI primers drove first-round RT-PCR of the TCR CDR3. TCRdb analysed the multiplex PCR reads with MiXCR anew, one entry per CDR3 protein. Seen here are 300,000 to 400,000 distinct CDR3 sequences, about 15% observed once, and the top ten hold around 24%. This CDR3 contains 14 residues. V was trimmed by 2 bases and J by 0 bases, leaving 7 bases between them. Patients were excluded for uncontrolled infection, other autoimmune disease, pregnancy or lactation. The study based diagnoses on clinical symptoms, serum thyroxine and TRAb, thyroid ultrasound and orbital computed tomography. PBMCs were sourced from more than 9 ml fresh peripheral blood. This clonotype came up many times.

The rearrangement joins TRBV12-3 or TRBV12-4 to TRBJ1-1; tentative D call: TRBD1 (5 bases). Sequencing used blood. The sequence derives from a woman under 40 with Graves' hyperthyroidism. The DNA of the CDR3 is TGTGCCAGCAGTTTACAGGGTATGAACACTGAAGCTTTCTTT. It yields the protein CASSLQGMNTEAFF.